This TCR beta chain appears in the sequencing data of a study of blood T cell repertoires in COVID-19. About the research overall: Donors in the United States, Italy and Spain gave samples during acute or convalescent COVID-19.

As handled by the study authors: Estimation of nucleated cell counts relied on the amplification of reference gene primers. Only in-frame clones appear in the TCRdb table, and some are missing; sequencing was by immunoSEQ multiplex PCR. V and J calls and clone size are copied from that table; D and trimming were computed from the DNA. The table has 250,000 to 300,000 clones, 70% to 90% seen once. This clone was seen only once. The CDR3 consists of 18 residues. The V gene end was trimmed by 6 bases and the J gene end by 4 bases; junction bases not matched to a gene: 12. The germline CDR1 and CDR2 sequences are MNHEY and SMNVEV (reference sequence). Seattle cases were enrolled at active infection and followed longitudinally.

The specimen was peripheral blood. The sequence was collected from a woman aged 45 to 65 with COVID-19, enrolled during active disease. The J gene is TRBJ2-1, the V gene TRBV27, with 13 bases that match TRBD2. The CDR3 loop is CASSRSGLAGDWYNEQFF. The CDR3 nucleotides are TGTGCCAGCAGCCGCTCTGGACTAGCGGGAGATTGGTACAATGAGCAGTTCTTC.